This paragraph reports one TCR beta chain. Its target is not known. The sample belongs to a study of cytomegalovirus exposure and HLA in healthy donors. Findings and caveats of the study: Many donors shared some public TCRs, even though most TCR sequences were rare.

60 Vbeta and 13 Jbeta primers were used in PCR. Libraries were prepared by immunoSEQ multiplex PCR; TCRdb keeps only in-frame clonotypes and omits some of them. The sample has around 110,000 clones, 60% to 70% seen once; the top ten hold roughly 9%. The receptor's source is a woman aged 40 to 49 in good health and CMV-seropositive. The sample comprised PBMCs.

The CDR3 loop is CASSVGGLHEQFF. For the CDR3, the DNA is TGTGCCAGCAGCGTAGGTGGACTACATGAGCAGTTCTTC. The chain uses TRBV9 and TRBJ2-1; a possible D gene is TRBD2 (6 bases). The V end lost 0 bases, the J end lost 8 bases, and 9 bases lay between the germline ends. The CDR3 contains 13 residues. CDR1 and CDR2 (germline): SGDLS, YYNGEE.